A single TCR beta chain is shown here with its context. Per the original methods: Reference gene primer amplification gave nucleated cell count estimates. The data were produced by immunoSEQ multiplex PCR, yet TCRdb's version contains in-frame clones alone and is incomplete. That table gives V, J and clone size, and the DNA gave D and trimming. The sample has 93,000 or so clones, around 90% seen once. The data stem from a study of blood T cell repertoires in COVID-19. Study summary: The origin of the acute and convalescent COVID-19 samples was the United States, Italy and Spain. In each case, the material was cDNA or gDNA derived from T cells, B-cell-depleted T cells, or PBMCs.

This CDR3 has 13 amino acids. The germline gives CDR1 SNHLY, CDR2 FYNNEI. V lost 7 bases and J lost 4, with 13 bases in between. The source material was peripheral blood. The J gene is TRBJ1-2, the V gene TRBV2; possibly TRBD1 for D (5 bases). The sequence was collected from a man aged 50-59 years in a cohort sampled during active COVID-19. CDR3 sequence reads: CASTAGQVYGYTF. DNA of the CDR3: TGTGCCAGCACGGCAGGGCAAGTCTATGGCTACACCTTC.